This T cell receptor beta chain was obtained from a study of cytomegalovirus exposure and HLA in healthy donors. Overall study results and limits: Cytomegalovirus-associated TCR beta chains were listed, numbering roughly 150.

Repertoires were generated with immunoSEQ multiplex PCR, while TCRdb's copy carries only in-frame clones and drops some. The sample holds approximately 160,000 clones, 96% seen once. Germline V gene data show CDR1 as MNHNS and CDR2 as SASEGT. The CDR3 sequence is 15 residues long. Germline trimming cut 7 bases from V and 3 bases from J; bases unmatched to any gene: 11. About this clone: Its target is not known.

The sequence was collected from a woman younger than 35 in good health and CMV-seronegative. Sequencing input: PBMCs. The chain recombines TRBV6-1 with TRBJ1-2; 7 positions agree with TRBD1. The CDR3 loop reads CASTPGAGGDYGYTF. Written as DNA, the CDR3 is TGTGCCAGCACCCCAGGGGCAGGGGGAGACTATGGCTACACCTTC.